Listed here are 32 T cell receptor beta chains from one sample, sequenced in a study of T cells in women clearing cervical HPV infection. TCRdb's copy holds only in-frame clones and misses some; the assay was immunoSEQ multiplex PCR. The sample holds roughly 25,000 clones. The sequencing input was blood buffy coat. The receptor source for this set is a woman between 18 and 75 years old with a cervical HPV16 infection that either progressed to CIN3+ or cleared (not recorded which).

Details on this clone: The CDR3 is cut off 3 residues early in the read; its end comes from the germline J gene. This rearrangement joins TRBV6-4 to TRBJ2-3; possible D gene TRBD1, 5 bases. The germline CDR1 and CDR2 sequences are MRHNA and SNTAGT. The CDR3 totals 14 residues. The CDR3 here is CASSELQGVGTQYF. CDR3 bases read: TGTGCCAGCAGTGAACTCCAGGGCGTTGGGACG.

Points on this clone: The sequenced fragment ends 3 residues before the CDR3 boundary, so the rest is inferred from the germline J gene. The chain uses TRBV5-1 and TRBJ1-1; tentatively, D is TRBD1 (6 bases). Germline V gives CDR1 SGHRS, CDR2 YFSETQ. CDR3 length equals 14 residues. Trimming shortened V by 0 bases and J by 4 bases, and 10 bases separated the two germline ends. CDR3 bases read: TGCGCCAGCAGCTTGGCCGACAGGTTCACTGAA. Encoded protein: CASSLADRFTE. The full CDR3 sequence reads CASSLADRFTEAFF.

Details on this clone: Its ends do not fully match the called genes, so a read error is possible. Read data end 3 residues before the CDR3 end; the end is taken from the germline J gene. Additional DNA sequences in this sample encode the identical CDR3. The rearrangement links TRBV18 to TRBJ1-3, with TRBD1 matching over 7 bases. CDR1 is KGHSH and CDR2 is LQKENI in the germline V gene. The CDR3 is 15 residues long. The CDR3 loop reads CASSPTQGPGNTIYF. The covered CDR3 bases are TGTGCCAGCTCCCCCACACAGGGGCCAGGAAACACA.

As to this clone: Read coverage stops 3 residues before the CDR3 terminus; the germline J gene supplies the remainder. The chain is built from TRBV7-6 and TRBJ1-2; TRBD1 aligns across 9 bases. Germline CDR1 SGHVS, CDR2 FNYEAQ. The CDR3 runs 16 residues. CDR3 bases read: TGTGCCAGCAGCTTTGGGACAGGGATCGTACATCACGAC. It translates to CASSFGTGIVHHD. The CDR3 in full is CASSFGTGIVHHDYTF.

Comment on this clone: The read comes to an end 3 residues before the CDR3 does, leaving the germline J gene to fill in the end. The sample contains more than one DNA sequence encoding this CDR3. The chain recombines TRBV2 with TRBJ2-5; 9 nucleotides match TRBD1. The V and J ends lost 6 bases and 4 bases, in that order; junction bases with no gene match: 3. Germline V CDR1 and CDR2: SNHLY, FYNNEI. The CDR3 is 13 residues long. The sequenced CDR3 bases are TGTGCCAGCAGGGAGGACAGGGGAGAGACC. This sequence encodes CASREDRGET. The full CDR3 protein reads CASREDRGETQYF. Full variable domain (rest looked up from reference TRBV2 and TRBJ2-5): EPEVTQTPSHQVTQMGQEVILRCVPISNHLYFYWYRQILGQKVEFLVSFYNNEISEKSEIFDDQFSVERPDGSNFTLKIRSTKLEDSAMYFCASREDRGETQYFGPGTRLLVL.

In the case of this clone: Read coverage stops 3 residues before the CDR3 terminus; the germline J gene supplies the remainder. The genes are TRBV19 and TRBJ1-2; D is possibly TRBD1 (5 bases). CDR3 size: 13 residues. CDR1 LNHDA and CDR2 SQIVND come from the germline V gene (reference sequence). The DNA read from the CDR3 is TGTGCCGTCGGGACTAGCAATAACAATGAC. Protein product: CAVGTSNNND. The full-length CDR3 reads as CAVGTSNNNDYTF. The complete variable domain, with remaining parts taken from reference TRBV19 and TRBJ1-2, reads DGGITQSPKYLFRKEGQNVTLSCEQNLNHDAMYWYRQDPGQGLRLIYYSQIVNDFQKGDIAEGYSVSREKKESFPLTVTSAQKNPTAFYLCAVGTSNNNDYTFGSGTRLTVV.

As to this clone: The read comes to an end 3 residues before the CDR3 does, leaving the germline J gene to fill in the end. J is TRBJ2-1 and V is TRBV5-6; D gene ambiguous. Looked up from germline, CDR1 is SGHDT and CDR2 is YYEEEE. The CDR3 runs 14 residues. Trimming took off 4 bases at V and 0 bases at J, with 8 bases between the two ends. Partial CDR3 DNA: TGTGCCAGCAGCCCGGTCGGCTCCTACAATGAG. This gives the protein CASSPVGSYNE. The CDR3, in full, reads CASSPVGSYNEQFF.

To note about this clone: The missing CDR3 end, 3 residues past where the read stops, is filled in from the germline J gene. V is TRBV2 and J is TRBJ1-2; perhaps TRBD1 as D (6 bases). Germline CDR1 reads SNHLY; CDR2 reads FYNNEI. Trimming stripped 7 bases from V and 5 bases from J, with 20 bases between. This CDR3 has 15 residues. The CDR3 bases that were read are TGTGCCAGCATTGGGACTAGACAGGCCCCATATGGC. It translates to CASIGTRQAPYG. The whole CDR3 sequence reads CASIGTRQAPYGYTF.

As for this clone: The read terminates 3 residues ahead of where the CDR3 ends, so the germline J gene completes it. This sequence joins TRBV7-9 and TRBJ1-3, with TRBD1 as a possible D gene (5 bases). CDR3 length equals 15 residues. CDR1 SEHNR and CDR2 FQNEAQ come from the germline V gene (reference sequence). V lost 3 bases and J lost 0, with 9 bases in between. Partial CDR3 DNA: TGTGCCAGCAGCTTTACAGGATTCTCTGGAAACACC. Residues: CASSFTGFSGNT. The whole CDR3 protein reads CASSFTGFSGNTIYF.

CDR3 DNA, as far as it was read: TGTGCCAGCAGCTTAGGGGGGGGAGAGACG. Translating gives CASSLGGGET. The whole CDR3 sequence reads CASSLGGGETQYF. The V gene is TRBV7-9, the J gene TRBJ2-3; 7 bases map to TRBD2. The read is 3 residues too short to cover the CDR3 end, so that end is filled in from the germline J gene. The germline CDR1 and CDR2 sequences are SEHNR and FQNEAQ (reference sequence). The CDR3 is 13 amino acids.

Worth noting for this clone: The read comes to an end 3 residues before the CDR3 does, leaving the germline J gene to fill in the end. This chain links TRBV18 with TRBJ2-2; possibly TRBD2 for D (5 bases). Germline loops: CDR1 KGHSH, CDR2 LQKENI. The length of the CDR3 is 15 residues. CDR3 DNA, as far as it was read: TGTGCCAGCTCACCCAAAGGACTCTGGAATGAAAAG. This encodes CASSPKGLWNEK. The entire CDR3 protein is CASSPKGLWNEKLFF.

As regards this clone: The read terminates 3 residues before the CDR3 end, so the remaining end is supplied by the germline J gene. This chain connects TRBV2 to TRBJ2-1; 8 bases are a match to TRBD2. Germline V gene lookup returns CDR1 SNHLY and CDR2 FYNNEI. The junction had 5 bases not matched to a gene; V was cut back by 7 bases and J by 3 bases. The CDR3 contains 14 residues. CDR3 bases read: TGTGCCAGCAAGGGTAGCGGGATCTACAATGAG. It is translated as CASKGSGIYNE. The whole CDR3 region reads CASKGSGIYNEQFF.

Details on this clone: The CDR3 is cut off 3 residues early in the read; its end comes from the germline J gene. This chain links TRBV29-1 with TRBJ2-5; 10 bases line up with TRBD1. V was clipped by 6 bases and J by 4 bases; unmatched bases: 2. Per the germline V gene, CDR1 is SQVTM and CDR2 is ANQGSEA. The CDR3 spans 12 residues. The CDR3 DNA, read in part, is TGCAGCGTCGACAGGGGGCGAGAGACC. Encoded protein: CSVDRGRET. The CDR3 as a whole reads CSVDRGRETQYF.

On this clone itself: The read falls 3 residues short of the CDR3 end, and the missing part is taken from the germline J gene. The V gene is TRBV5-1, the J gene TRBJ1-1; D remains unclear. Germline CDR1 is SGHRS and CDR2 is YFSETQ. V dropped 4 bases and J dropped 0 bases, with 7 bases sitting between them. CDR3 length: 13 residues. The CDR3 is CASSERMNTEAFF. CDR3 DNA, as far as it was read: TGCGCCAGCAGCGAGCGGATGAACACTGAA.

Comments on this clone: The CDR3 is cut off 3 residues early in the read; its end comes from the germline J gene. The J gene is TRBJ1-4, the V gene TRBV30, with D possibly TRBD1 on 6 matching bases. V was cut by 0 bases and J by 8 bases, with 19 bases left in between. The CDR3 has 16 amino acids. CDR1 is GTSNPN, CDR2 SVGIG, per germline (reference sequence). CDR3 DNA, as far as it was read: TGTGCCTGGAGTGTAGCCGCAGGCACAGGGCACGAAAAA. This codes for CAWSVAAGTGHEK. The whole CDR3 region reads CAWSVAAGTGHEKLFF.

With regard to this clone: The read halts 3 residues ahead of the CDR3 end, with the missing end drawn from the germline J gene. The chain carries TRBV5-1 and TRBJ2-7, with 11 bases fitting TRBD2. V lost 0 bases, J lost 0 bases, and 8 bases stayed unmatched. CDR1 SGHRS and CDR2 YFSETQ come from the germline V gene. CDR3 length equals 18 residues. This CDR3 is CASSLVVGLADDSYEQYF. CDR3 bases read: TGCGCCAGCAGCTTGGTGGTGGGACTAGCGGACGACTCCTACGAG. Full variable domain (rest looked up from reference TRBV5-1 and TRBJ2-7): KAGVTQTPRYLIKTRGQQVTLSCSPISGHRSVSWYQQTPGQGLQFLFEYFSETQRNKGNFPGRFSGRQFSNSRSEMNVSTLELGDSALYLCASSLVVGLADDSYEQYFGPGTRLTVT.

As to this clone: The sequenced fragment ends 3 residues before the CDR3 boundary, so the rest is inferred from the germline J gene. Other DNA variants within this sample encode the same CDR3. V and J are TRBV7-9 and TRBJ1-6; D remains ambiguous. With 2 bases removed from V and 7 bases from J, the gap between germline ends came to 6 bases. CDR1 and CDR2 from the germline V gene are SEHNR and FQNEAQ (reference sequence). The CDR3 covers 13 residues. The CDR3 loop reads CASSLTANSPLHF. CDR3 DNA, as far as it was read: TGTGCCAGCAGCTTAACAGCAAATTCACCC.

The DNA read from the CDR3 is TGTGCCAGCAGCTTGGCCCCAGGGGGCACTGAA. Translation: CASSLAPGGTE. The whole CDR3 sequence reads CASSLAPGGTEAFF. J is TRBJ1-1 and V is TRBV7-6; 7 positions match TRBD1. The read gets to within 3 residues of the CDR3 end, and the germline J gene fills in the rest. Germline V CDR1 and CDR2: SGHVS, FNYEAQ. The CDR3 runs 14 residues. Losses at the gene ends were 3 bases for V and 4 bases for J; bases not matched to a gene: 5. Together with reference TRBV7-6 and TRBJ1-1, the CDR3 gives the full variable domain: GAGVSQSPRYKVTKRGQDVALRCDPISGHVSLYWYRQALGQGPEFLTYFNYEAQQDKSGLPNDRFSAERPEGSISTLTIQRTEQRDSAMYRCASSLAPGGTEAFFGQGTRLTVV.

Comment on this clone: The CDR3 is cut off 3 residues early in the read; its end comes from the germline J gene. The chain has TRBV18 and TRBJ1-1, with TRBD1 as a possible D gene (6 bases). This CDR3 has 13 residues. Per the germline V gene, CDR1 is KGHSH and CDR2 is LQKENI. Deletions cut 5 bases from V and 2 bases from J, with 9 bases between. The CDR3 is CASSAGVNTEAFF. The sequenced CDR3 bases are TGTGCCAGCTCAGCAGGGGTTAACACTGAA.

A note on this clone: The read terminates 3 residues ahead of where the CDR3 ends, so the germline J gene completes it. The V call is TRBV19, the J call TRBJ2-3; D is perhaps TRBD2 (7 bases). This CDR3 has 15 amino acids. In germline, CDR1 is LNHDA, CDR2 SQIVND (reference sequence). Trimming took off 5 bases at V and 2 bases at J, with 14 bases between the two ends. CDR3 DNA, as far as it was read: TGTGCCAGTAGTGGGGGGGCTTATTTCACAGATACG. It translates to CASSGGAYFTDT. The CDR3 reads in full as CASSGGAYFTDTQYF.

Concerning this clone: The read is 3 residues too short to cover the CDR3 end, so that end is filled in from the germline J gene. V usage is TRBV5-1 and J usage is TRBJ2-7; 10 bases fit TRBD2. CDR1 and CDR2 (germline): SGHRS, YFSETQ. Losses at the gene ends were 1 base for V and 0 bases for J; bases not matched to a gene: 4. This CDR3 has 16 amino acids. The part of the CDR3 DNA that was read is TGCGCCAGCAGCTTGAGTCTAGCGGGAGTCTCCTACGAG. Translating it yields CASSLSLAGVSYE. The complete CDR3 reads CASSLSLAGVSYEQYF.

Of note for this clone: The read ends 3 residues early relative to the CDR3; the germline J gene fills the gap. The chain combines TRBV10-3 with TRBJ1-1; 9 bases are a match to TRBD1. Germline V gene data show CDR1 as ENHRY and CDR2 as SYGVKD. V lost 7 bases, J lost 1 base, and 4 bases stayed unmatched. The CDR3 runs to 14 residues. The sequenced part of the CDR3 DNA is TGTGCCATCAAAGGGGGACAGGGGAACACTGAA. It encodes CAIKGGQGNTE. The entire CDR3 is CAIKGGQGNTEAFF.

CDR3 region: CASGGDISNNEQFF. The sequenced part of the CDR3 DNA is TGTGCCAGCGGTGGGGACATTTCGAACAATGAG. The chain uses TRBV11-2 and TRBJ2-1, with D maybe TRBD1 (6 bases). The read terminates 3 residues ahead of where the CDR3 ends, so the germline J gene completes it. The V and J ends lost 8 bases and 5 bases respectively, with 16 bases between them. In germline, CDR1 is SGHAT, CDR2 FQNNGV. CDR3 length: 14 residues. Full variable domain (outside the CDR3, taken from reference TRBV11-2 and TRBJ2-1): EAGVAQSPRYKIIEKRQSVAFWCNPISGHATLYWYQQILGQGPKLLIQFQNNGVVDDSQLPKDRFSAERLKGVDSTLKIQPAKLEDSAVYLCASGGDISNNEQFFGPGTRLTVL.

As regards this clone: The CDR3 extends 3 residues past the end of the read, so its final part is completed from the germline J gene. The V and J genes are TRBV30 and TRBJ2-3; the D is unclear. Between the trimmed V and J ends, which lost 0 bases and 0 bases, there was a span of 4 bases. CDR1 is GTSNPN, CDR2 SVGIG, per germline (reference sequence). This CDR3 region has 13 residues. Incomplete CDR3 DNA: TGTGCCTGGAGTGTACAGAGCACAGATACG. It is translated as CAWSVQSTDT. In full, the CDR3 is CAWSVQSTDTQYF.

The CDR3 loop reads CASSLARRTVDTQYF. The CDR3 DNA, read in part, is TGTGCCAGCAGCTTAGCCCGGCGGACAGTGGATACG. The chain has TRBV7-2 and TRBJ2-3; D perhaps matches TRBD1 (6 bases). The missing CDR3 end, 3 residues past where the read stops, is filled in from the germline J gene. The CDR3 is 15 amino acids. The V gene lost 0 bases and the J gene lost 6 bases, with 13 bases spanning the gap. CDR1 SGHTA and CDR2 FQGNSA come from the germline V gene.

With regard to this clone: Read sequence stops 3 residues before the CDR3 end, and the germline J gene provides the missing end. The V call is TRBV5-1, the J call TRBJ2-1, with 10 bases identical to TRBD2. This CDR3 has 18 amino acids. Germline values: CDR1 SGHRS, CDR2 YFSETQ. After removal of 4 bases from V and 0 bases from J, the junction contained 10 bases not matched to a gene. The CDR3 bases that were read are TGCGCCAGCAGCACGGGGAGTAGCGGGGGGAGCTCCTACAATGAG. This translates into CASSTGSSGGSSYNE. The CDR3 reads in full as CASSTGSSGGSSYNEQFF.

Notes on this clone: The CDR3 end lies 3 residues beyond the end of the read and is filled in from the germline J gene. The V call is TRBV2, the J call TRBJ2-1; 12 bases align to TRBD2. This CDR3 region has 15 residues. Unmatched junction bases numbered 4, after V lost 5 bases and J lost 5 bases. Germline CDR1 SNHLY, CDR2 FYNNEI. CDR3 residues: CASSLTSGGHNEQFF. CDR3 bases read: TGTGCCAGCAGTCTGACTAGCGGGGGACACAATGAG.

In regard to this clone: The CDR3 is cut off 3 residues early in the read; its end comes from the germline J gene. The chain is built from TRBV6-2 or TRBV6-3 and TRBJ2-3; TRBD1 matches at 9 bases. V shed 6 bases, J shed 5 bases, and the junction held 12 bases outside the gene matches. This CDR3 comprises 16 residues. Germline values: CDR1 MNHEY, CDR2 SVGEGT. CDR3 bases read: TGTGCCAGCAGACCCTTCGGGACAGGGTCGGGAGATACG. Encoded protein: CASRPFGTGSGDT. The full CDR3 protein reads CASRPFGTGSGDTQYF.

On this clone: With the read ending 3 residues before the CDR3 end, the germline J gene is used to fill in that end. The rearrangement links TRBV28 to TRBJ1-2, with a tentative D call TRBD1 (5 bases). This CDR3 is built from 11 residues. Trimming removed 11 bases from V and 7 bases from J, with 14 bases in between. Germline V gene sequence: CDR1 MDHEN, CDR2 SYDVKM. The sequenced CDR3 bases are TGTGCCGCGTCAGGGCCGCTTGGC. Translating it yields CAASGPLG. The CDR3 reads in full as CAASGPLGYTF.

Worth noting for this clone: The read stops 3 residues short of the end of the CDR3; the missing end is completed from the germline J gene. J is TRBJ2-7 and V is TRBV6-2 or TRBV6-3, with TRBD1 matching over 9 bases. With V trimmed by 5 bases and J by 6 bases, 5 bases remained unmatched. This CDR3 comprises 13 residues. CDR1 is MNHEY, CDR2 SVGEGT, per germline. The CDR3 bases that were read are TGTGCCAGCAGTATCACGGACAGGGGCGAG. As protein: CASSITDRGE. The whole CDR3 sequence reads CASSITDRGEQYF.

Comments on this clone: The sequenced fragment ends 3 residues before the CDR3 boundary, so the rest is inferred from the germline J gene. The genes are TRBV5-4 and TRBJ2-7; 9 bases agree with TRBD1. J was trimmed by 5 bases and V by 4 bases; bases with no gene match: 10. CDR3 length: 15 residues. CDR1 is SGHNT, CDR2 YYREEE, per germline (reference sequence). The CDR3 sequence is CASSGSGDRVHEQYF. The sequenced part of the CDR3 DNA is TGTGCCAGCAGCGGGTCGGGGGACAGGGTGCACGAG.

Remarks on this clone: The observed sequence ends 3 residues before the CDR3 terminus, with the missing tail filled in from the germline J gene. This sequence joins TRBV2 and TRBJ2-2; D gene ambiguous. The CDR3 is 12 amino acids. CDR1 and CDR2 from the germline V gene are SNHLY and FYNNEI. This CDR3 is CASKREGSPLFF. The CDR3 DNA, read in part, is TGTGCCAGCAAACGAGAAGGGTCACCG.